Listed below are T cell receptor beta chains from one sample, sequenced in a study of response to subunit inactivated influenza vaccine. Using its own MiXCR run on the RT-PCR reads, TCRdb lists one record per CDR3 protein. The sample lists around 200,000 distinct CDR3 sequences, about an eighth occurring once. These records were also assigned to another study, of T cells expressing NK-cell markers.

Sequences were derived from CD8+ T cells sorted from PBMCs, sampled about 12 days after vaccination. The receptors stem from a man in his forties or fifties who received an inactivated influenza vaccine. The CDR3 runs from the conserved cysteine through the conserved F or W. The D gene is left open where the match is weak. A row's size may be missing; if present it is once, few, many or a size class.

>TRBD2|.|TRBJ2-3|TRBV5-1
TGCGCCAGCAGCTTCCTCTTTAGCGGGAGTTCGGATACGCAGTATTTT
CASSFLFSGSSDTQYF
>.|many|TRBJ2-6|TRBV5-1
TGCGCCAGCAGCTTGGGCCGGACACCGATTTCTGGGGCCAACGTCCTGACTTTC
CASSLGRTPISGANVLTF
>TRBD2|many|TRBJ2-2|TRBV6-1
TGTGCCAGCACTGGGGGGGGGGAGAGCACCGGGGAGCTGTTTTTT
CASTGGGESTGELFF
>TRBD1|few|TRBJ2-7|TRBV4-3
TGCGCCAGCAGCCGACATCCGGGACAGGGCTACGAGCAGTACTTC
CASSRHPGQGYEQYF
>TRBD1|few|TRBJ1-2|TRBV5-1
TGCGCCAGCAGCCTACAGGGGAGGGACTATGGCTACACCTTC
CASSLQGRDYGYTF
>.|few|TRBJ2-5|TRBV6-2/TRBV6-3
TGTGCCAGCAGTCCCTGGGGGACGGGCGAGACCCAGTACTTC
CASSPWGTGETQYF
>.|few|TRBJ2-3|TRBV4-2
TGTGCCAGCAGCCAAGCGTGGGGGACAGATACGCAGTATTTT
CASSQAWGTDTQYF
>.|few|TRBJ1-1|TRBV15
TGTGCCACCAGCAGAGACTCCGGAGGGACTGAAGCTTTCTTT
CATSRDSGGTEAFF
>.|few|TRBJ1-4|TRBV30
TGTGCCTGGAGCGTCGATCAAGGCCAGCGGTTTTTT
CAWSVDQGQRFF
>.|many|TRBJ2-2|TRBV9
TGTGCCAGCAGCGTACTACAGGGACCGACCGGGGAGCTGTTTTTT
CASSVLQGPTGELFF
>.|.|TRBJ2-1|TRBV5-1
TGCGCCAGCAGCTTGGCCCTAACCGGCAATGAGCAGTTCTTC
CASSLALTGNEQFF
>TRBD2|.|TRBJ2-3|TRBV5-1
TGCGCCAGCAGCTCCGGGACTAGCGGGGGTAAAACCACAGATACGCAGTATTTT
CASSSGTSGGKTTDTQYF
>.|.|TRBJ2-7|TRBV25-1
TGTGCCAGCAGTGAGGCAGCCTACGAGCAGTACTTC
CASSEAAYEQYF
>.|few|TRBJ1-4|TRBV11-2
TGTGCCAGCAGCACGGGAGGGGCAAAAGAAAAACTGTTTTTT
CASSTGGAKEKLFF
>.|few|TRBJ1-1|TRBV30
TGTGCCTGGAGTGTAGGAACTGAAGCTTTCTTT
CAWSVGTEAFF
>TRBD1|.|TRBJ2-3|TRBV20-1
TGCAGTGCTACAGACAGGGGGGGAACAGATACGCAGTATTTT
CSATDRGGTDTQYF
>TRBD2|few|TRBJ2-1|TRBV29-1
TGCAGCGTCGACAGACTAGCGGGAGTCGATGAGCAGTTCTTC
CSVDRLAGVDEQFF
>TRBD1|.|TRBJ2-5|TRBV7-9
TGTGCCAGCAGCTTAGGGAAGAGGACAGGGGAGGAAGAGACCCAGTACTTC
CASSLGKRTGEEETQYF
>.|few|TRBJ1-2|TRBV25-1
TGTGCCAGCAGTGTGGGGGGGGCAGGTGGCTACACCTTC
CASSVGGAGGYTF
>.|few|TRBJ1-1|TRBV9
TGTGCCAGCAGCGTAGGGGACACTGAAGCTTTCTTT
CASSVGDTEAFF
>TRBD1|.|TRBJ1-2|TRBV5-6
TGTGCCAGCAGCTCCTGGCCAGGGGGGGGGCTTGGCTACACCTTC
CASSSWPGGGLGYTF
>.|.|TRBJ2-1|TRBV6-2/TRBV6-3
TGTGCCAGCACCCAGACAGGATGGGATGAGCAGTTCTTC
CASTQTGWDEQFF
>.|few|TRBJ2-7|TRBV19
TGTGCCAGTAGATTGACAGGCACGACCTACGAGCAGTACTTC
CASRLTGTTYEQYF
>.|.|TRBJ2-5|TRBV7-9
TGTGCCAGCAGCTTAGAGTTCTCAAGGGGCCAGTACTTC
CASSLEFSRGQYF
>.|few|TRBJ1-2|TRBV6-5
TGTGCCAGCAGTTACAACGGAGACCTAGCTAACTATGGCTACACCTTC
CASSYNGDLANYGYTF
>TRBD1|many|TRBJ2-3|TRBV10-3
TGTGCCACACGACAGGGGGCAGATACGCAGTATTTT
CATRQGADTQYF